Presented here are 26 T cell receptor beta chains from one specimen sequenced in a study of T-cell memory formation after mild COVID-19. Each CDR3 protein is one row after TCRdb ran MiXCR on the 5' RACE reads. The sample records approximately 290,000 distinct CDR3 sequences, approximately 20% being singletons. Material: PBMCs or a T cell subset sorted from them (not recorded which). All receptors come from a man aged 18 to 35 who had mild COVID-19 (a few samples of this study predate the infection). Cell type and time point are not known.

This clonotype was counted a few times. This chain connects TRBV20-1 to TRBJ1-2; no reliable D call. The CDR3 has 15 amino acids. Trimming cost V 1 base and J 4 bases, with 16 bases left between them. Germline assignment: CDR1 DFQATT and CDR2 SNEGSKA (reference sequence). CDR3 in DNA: TGCAGTGCTAGAGCTGTGCCCGGCGGAACCTATGGCTACACCTTC. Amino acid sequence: CSARAVPGGTYGYTF.

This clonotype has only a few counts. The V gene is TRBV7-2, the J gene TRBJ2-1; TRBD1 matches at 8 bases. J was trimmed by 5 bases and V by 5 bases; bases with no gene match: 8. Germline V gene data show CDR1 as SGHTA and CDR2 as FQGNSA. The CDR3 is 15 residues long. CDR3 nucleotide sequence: TGTGCCAGCAGCCCTCGGACAGGGAGGAACAATGAGCAGTTCTTC. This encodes CASSPRTGRNNEQFF. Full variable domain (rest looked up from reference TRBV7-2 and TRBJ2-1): GAGVSQSPSNKVTEKGKDVELRCDPISGHTALYWYRQSLGQGLEFLIYFQGNSAPDKSGLPSDRFSAERTGGSVSTLTIQRTQQEDSAVYLCASSPRTGRNNEQFFGPGTRLTVL.

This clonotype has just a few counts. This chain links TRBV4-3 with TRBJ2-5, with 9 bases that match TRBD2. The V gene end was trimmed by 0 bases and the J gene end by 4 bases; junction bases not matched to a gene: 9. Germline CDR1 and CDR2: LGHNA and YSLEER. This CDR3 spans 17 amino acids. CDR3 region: CASSQEVRGGAPETQYF. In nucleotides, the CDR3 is TGCGCCAGCAGCCAAGAGGTGCGCGGGGGGGCCCCAGAGACCCAGTACTTC.

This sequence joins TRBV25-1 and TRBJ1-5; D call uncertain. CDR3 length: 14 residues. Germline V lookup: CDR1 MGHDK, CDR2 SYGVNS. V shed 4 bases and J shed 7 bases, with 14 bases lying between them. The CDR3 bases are TGTGCCAGCAGTGGAGGGTACTACTACCAGCCCCAGCATTTT. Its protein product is CASSGGYYYQPQHF.

The CDR3: CASTSGFEGIQYF. For the CDR3, the DNA is TGTGCCAGCACCTCGGGGTTCGAGGGCATTCAGTACTTC. This chain connects TRBV7-2 to TRBJ2-4, with D possibly TRBD2 on 5 matching bases. The length of the CDR3 is 13 residues. The germline gives CDR1 SGHTA, CDR2 FQGNSA. Trimming removed 7 bases at V and 9 bases at J, with 16 bases between.

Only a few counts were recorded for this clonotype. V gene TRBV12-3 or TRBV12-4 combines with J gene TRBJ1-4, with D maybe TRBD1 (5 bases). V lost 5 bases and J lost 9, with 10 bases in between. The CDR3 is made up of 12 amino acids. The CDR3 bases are TGTGCCAGCAGTCTCCCGGACAAAAAACTGTTTTTT. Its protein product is CASSLPDKKLFF.

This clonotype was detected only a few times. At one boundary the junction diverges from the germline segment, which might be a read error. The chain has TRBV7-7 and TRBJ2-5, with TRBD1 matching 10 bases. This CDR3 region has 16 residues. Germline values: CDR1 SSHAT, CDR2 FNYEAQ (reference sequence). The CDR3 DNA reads TGTGCTAGCAGCTTAGCGGGGACAGGGGCGGAGGAGACCCAGTACTTC. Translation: CASSLAGTGAEETQYF.

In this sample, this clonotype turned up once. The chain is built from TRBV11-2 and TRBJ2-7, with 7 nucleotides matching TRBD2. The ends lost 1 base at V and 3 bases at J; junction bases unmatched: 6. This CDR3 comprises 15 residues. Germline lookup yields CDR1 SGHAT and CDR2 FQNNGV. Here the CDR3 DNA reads TGTGCCAGCAGCTTAGGCGGCGGGGGAAGCTACGAGCAGTACTTC. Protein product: CASSLGGGGSYEQYF.

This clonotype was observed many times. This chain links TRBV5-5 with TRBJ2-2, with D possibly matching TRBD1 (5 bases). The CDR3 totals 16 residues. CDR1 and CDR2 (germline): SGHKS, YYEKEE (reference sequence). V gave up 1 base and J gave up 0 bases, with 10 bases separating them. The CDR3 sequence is CASSLNRFANTGELFF. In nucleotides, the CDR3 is TGTGCCAGCAGCTTGAACAGGTTCGCGAACACCGGGGAGCTGTTTTTT.

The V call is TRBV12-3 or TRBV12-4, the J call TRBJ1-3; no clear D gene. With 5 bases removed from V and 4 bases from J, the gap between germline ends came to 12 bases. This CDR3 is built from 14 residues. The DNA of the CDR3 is TGTGCCAGCAGTGCGTCGGCAGGCGGAAACACCATATATTTT. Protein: CASSASAGGNTIYF.

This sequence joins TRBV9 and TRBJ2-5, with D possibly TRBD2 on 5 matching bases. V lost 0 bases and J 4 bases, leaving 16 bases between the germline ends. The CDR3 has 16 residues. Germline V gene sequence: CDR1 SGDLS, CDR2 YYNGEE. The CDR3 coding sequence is TGTGCCAGCAGCGTAGGAGCGGACCCTCGGGTAGAGACCCAGTACTTC. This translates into CASSVGADPRVETQYF. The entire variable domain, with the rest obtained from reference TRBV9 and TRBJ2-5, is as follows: DSGVTQTPKHLITATGQRVTLRCSPRSGDLSVYWYQQSLDQGLQFLIQYYNGEERAKGNILERFSAQQFPDLHSELNLSSLELGDSALYFCASSVGADPRVETQYFGPGTRLLVL.

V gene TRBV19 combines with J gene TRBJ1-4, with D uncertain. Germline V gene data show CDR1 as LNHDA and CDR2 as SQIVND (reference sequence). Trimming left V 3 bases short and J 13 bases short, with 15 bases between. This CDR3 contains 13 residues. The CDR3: CASSIRVEDRLFF. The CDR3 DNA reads TGTGCCAGTAGTATCCGGGTGGAAGATAGACTGTTTTTT.

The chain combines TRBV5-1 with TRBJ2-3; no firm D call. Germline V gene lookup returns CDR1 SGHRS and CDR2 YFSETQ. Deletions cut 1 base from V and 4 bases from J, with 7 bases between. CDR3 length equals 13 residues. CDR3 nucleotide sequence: TGCGCCAGCAGCTTGATGCGATCAGATACGCAGTATTTT. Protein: CASSLMRSDTQYF.

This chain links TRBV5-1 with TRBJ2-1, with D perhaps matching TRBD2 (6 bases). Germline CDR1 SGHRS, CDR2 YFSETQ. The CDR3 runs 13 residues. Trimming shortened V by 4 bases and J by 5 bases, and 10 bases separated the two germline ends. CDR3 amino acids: CASSPEGDNEQFF. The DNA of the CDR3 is TGCGCCAGCAGCCCGGAGGGCGACAATGAGCAGTTCTTC. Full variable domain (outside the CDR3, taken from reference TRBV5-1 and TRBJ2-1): KAGVTQTPRYLIKTRGQQVTLSCSPISGHRSVSWYQQTPGQGLQFLFEYFSETQRNKGNFPGRFSGRQFSNSRSEMNVSTLELGDSALYLCASSPEGDNEQFFGPGTRLTVL.

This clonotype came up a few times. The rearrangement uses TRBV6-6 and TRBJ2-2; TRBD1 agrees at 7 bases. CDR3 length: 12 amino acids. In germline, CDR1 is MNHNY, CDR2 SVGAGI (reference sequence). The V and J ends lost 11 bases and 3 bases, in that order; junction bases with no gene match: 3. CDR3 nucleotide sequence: TGTGCCGGGGGACAGCACACCGGGGAGCTGTTTTTT. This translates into CAGGQHTGELFF.

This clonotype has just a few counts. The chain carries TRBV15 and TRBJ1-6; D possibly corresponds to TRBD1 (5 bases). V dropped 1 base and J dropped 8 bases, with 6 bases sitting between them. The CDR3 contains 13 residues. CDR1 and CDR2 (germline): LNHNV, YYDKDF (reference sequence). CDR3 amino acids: CATSRVTDSPLHF. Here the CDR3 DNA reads TGTGCCACCAGCAGAGTGACAGATTCACCCCTCCACTTT.

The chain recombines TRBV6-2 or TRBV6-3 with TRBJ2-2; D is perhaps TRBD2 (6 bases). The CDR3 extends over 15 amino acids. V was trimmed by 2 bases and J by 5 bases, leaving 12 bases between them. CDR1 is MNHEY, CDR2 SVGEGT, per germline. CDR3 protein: CASSYGGTRTGELFF. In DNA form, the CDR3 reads TGTGCCAGCAGTTACGGAGGGACTCGTACCGGGGAGCTGTTTTTT.

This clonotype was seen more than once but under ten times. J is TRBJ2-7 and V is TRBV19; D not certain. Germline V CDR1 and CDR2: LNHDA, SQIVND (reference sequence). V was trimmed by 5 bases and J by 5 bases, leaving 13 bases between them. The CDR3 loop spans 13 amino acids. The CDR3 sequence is CASSGPIDNEQYV. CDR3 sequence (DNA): TGTGCCAGTAGTGGTCCCATCGACAACGAGCAGTACGTC.

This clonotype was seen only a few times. The CDR3 region has the DNA TGTGCCAGCACCCGGGAGCCACCCTACGAGCAGTACTTC. Its protein product is CASTREPPYEQYF. The chain has TRBV2 and TRBJ2-7, with a tentative D call TRBD2 (6 bases). Between the trimmed V and J ends, which lost 7 bases and 2 bases, there was a span of 12 bases. CDR3 length equals 13 residues. Germline V gene data show CDR1 as SNHLY and CDR2 as FYNNEI.

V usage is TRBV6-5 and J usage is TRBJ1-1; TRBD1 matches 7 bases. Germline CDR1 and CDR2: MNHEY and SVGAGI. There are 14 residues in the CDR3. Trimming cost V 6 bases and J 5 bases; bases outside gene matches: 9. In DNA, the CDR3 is TGTGCCAGCAGGCCCAGACAGGGTAGGACTGAAGCTTTCTTT. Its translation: CASRPRQGRTEAFF.

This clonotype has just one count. Here the CDR3 DNA reads TGTGCCAGCAGCCCCCTGAGCGGGGGGACCTCCTACAATGAGCAGTTCTTC. The encoded protein is CASSPLSGGTSYNEQFF. This rearrangement joins TRBV2 to TRBJ2-1; 9 nucleotides agree with TRBD2. CDR3 size: 17 residues. Germline V gene sequence: CDR1 SNHLY, CDR2 FYNNEI. V was pared by 6 bases and J by 0 bases, with 9 bases of the junction left unmatched.

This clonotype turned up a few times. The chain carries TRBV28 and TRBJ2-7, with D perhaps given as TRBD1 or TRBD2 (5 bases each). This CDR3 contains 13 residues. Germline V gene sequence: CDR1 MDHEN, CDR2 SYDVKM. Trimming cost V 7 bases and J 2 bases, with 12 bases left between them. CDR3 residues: CASTGPGPYEQYV. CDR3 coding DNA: TGTGCCAGCACGGGACCCGGACCCTACGAGCAGTACGTC.

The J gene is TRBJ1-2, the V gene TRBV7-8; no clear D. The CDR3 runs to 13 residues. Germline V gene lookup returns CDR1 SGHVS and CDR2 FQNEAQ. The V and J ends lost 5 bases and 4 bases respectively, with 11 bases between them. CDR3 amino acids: CASSRPLTYGYTF. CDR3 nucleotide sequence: TGTGCCAGCAGCCGACCTCTGACCTATGGCTACACCTTC.

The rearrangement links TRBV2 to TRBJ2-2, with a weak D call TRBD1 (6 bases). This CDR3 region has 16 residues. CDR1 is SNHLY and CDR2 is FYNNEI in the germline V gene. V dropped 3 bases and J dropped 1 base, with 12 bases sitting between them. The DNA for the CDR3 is TGTGCCAGCAGTGACGGGACACCGGGGAACACCGGGGAGCTGTTTTTT. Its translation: CASSDGTPGNTGELFF.

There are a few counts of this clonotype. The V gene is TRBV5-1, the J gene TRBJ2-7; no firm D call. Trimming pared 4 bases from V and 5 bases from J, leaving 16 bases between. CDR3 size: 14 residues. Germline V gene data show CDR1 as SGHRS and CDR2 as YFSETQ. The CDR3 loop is CASSLKGASDEQYF. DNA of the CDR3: TGCGCCAGCAGCCTAAAGGGTGCCTCGGACGAGCAGTACTTC.

The CDR3 coding sequence is TGTGCCAGCAGCGTCGGGGGTGGGTCCGGGGAGCTGTTTTTT. Its translation: CASSVGGGSGELFF. The rearrangement joins TRBV9 to TRBJ2-2; weak D call: TRBD2 (6 bases). V lost 2 bases, J lost 6 bases, and 11 bases lay in between. Germline V gives CDR1 SGDLS, CDR2 YYNGEE. The CDR3 is 14 amino acids.